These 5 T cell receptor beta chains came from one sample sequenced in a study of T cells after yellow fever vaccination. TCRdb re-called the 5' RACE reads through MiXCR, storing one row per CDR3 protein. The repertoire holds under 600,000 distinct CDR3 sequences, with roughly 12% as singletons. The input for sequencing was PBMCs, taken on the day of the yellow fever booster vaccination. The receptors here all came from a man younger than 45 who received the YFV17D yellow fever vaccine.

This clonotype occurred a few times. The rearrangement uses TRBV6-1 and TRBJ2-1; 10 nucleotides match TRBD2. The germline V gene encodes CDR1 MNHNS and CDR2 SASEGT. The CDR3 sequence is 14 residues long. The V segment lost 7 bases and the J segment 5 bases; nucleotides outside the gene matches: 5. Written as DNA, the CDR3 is TGTGCCAGCAAACCTAGCGGGAGAGACAATGAGCAGTTCTTC. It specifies CASKPSGRDNEQFF.

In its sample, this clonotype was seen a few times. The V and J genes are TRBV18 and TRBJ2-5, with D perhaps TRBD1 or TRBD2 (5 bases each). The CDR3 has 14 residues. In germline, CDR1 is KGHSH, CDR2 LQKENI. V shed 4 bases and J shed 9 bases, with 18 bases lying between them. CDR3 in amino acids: CASSLPREAGPQYF. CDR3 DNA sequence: TGTGCCAGCTCACTCCCGAGGGAAGCAGGGCCCCAGTACTTC.

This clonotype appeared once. Written as DNA, the CDR3 is TGTGCCAGCAGTTTAGGGCGGGCGCAGTTCTTC. Residues: CASSLGRAQFF. This chain joins TRBV28 and TRBJ2-1; D may be TRBD2 (5 bases). CDR1 is MDHEN, CDR2 SYDVKM, per germline. The CDR3 length is 11 residues. Deletions cut 2 bases from V and 12 bases from J, with 8 bases between.

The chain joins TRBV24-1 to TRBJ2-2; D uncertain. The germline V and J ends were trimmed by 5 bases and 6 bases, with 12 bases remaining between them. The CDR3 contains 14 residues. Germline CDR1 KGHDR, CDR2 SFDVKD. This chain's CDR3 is CATSARAGPGELFF. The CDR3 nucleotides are TGTGCCACCAGTGCCCGGGCAGGACCCGGGGAGCTGTTTTTT.

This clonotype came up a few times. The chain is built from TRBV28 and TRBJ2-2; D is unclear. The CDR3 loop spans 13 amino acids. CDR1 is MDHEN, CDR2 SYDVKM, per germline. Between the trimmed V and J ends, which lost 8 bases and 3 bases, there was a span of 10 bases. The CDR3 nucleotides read TGTGCCAGCCGGAAAGAGGACACCGGGGAGCTGTTTTTT. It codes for CASRKEDTGELFF.